This entry concerns a single T cell receptor beta chain. Its target antigen remains unknown. Per-nucleotide qualities are absent, and no much larger clonotype sits a single base away. This sample was taken from a study of T-cell reconstitution after alpha-beta-depleted transplantation in children listed by TCRdb under 2016. Broadly, across the study: The study quantitatively tracked T-cell immune reconstitution after TCRalphabeta/CD19-depleted allogeneic hematopoietic cell transplantation in children using TCR repertoire profiling.

V and J are trimmed by 3 bases and 2 bases, and the gene matches miss 12 bases of the junction. The CDR3 contains 18 residues, cysteine and phenylalanine counted. The sequence is cut down to CDR3 DNA, 54 bases in frame from base 1. From a lookup of the germline V gene, CDR1 and CDR2 are SGHVS and FNYEAQ. The library was made by PCR. Sequenced on an Illumina HiSeq 2500. TCR library preparation used molecular barcoding, with unique molecular identifiers applied to normalize quantification of the TCRbeta repertoire. TCRdb took the public reads, trimmed them with fastp at Q25, ran MiXCR for clone calling and kept in-frame beta chains. Each record represents a unique CDR3 protein, reported with the most common genes and DNA among its rows. The sample table records hundreds of thousands of distinct CDR3 sequences; around a third of these occur just once. Together, the top ten hold around 2.5% of the sample.

This receptor was taken from a human donor who donated a stem cell graft to a child with aplastic anemia. The specimen was PBMCs from the stem cell graft donor, collected from the stem cell graft. The receptor chain draws on TRBV7-6 and TRBJ2-1; 8 central nucleotides agree with TRBD2. CDR3 protein: CASSFSSGGRPTYNEQFF. The DNA sequence reads TGTGCCAGCAGCTTTAGTAGCGGCGGGAGGCCGACCTACAATGAGCAGTTCTTC.